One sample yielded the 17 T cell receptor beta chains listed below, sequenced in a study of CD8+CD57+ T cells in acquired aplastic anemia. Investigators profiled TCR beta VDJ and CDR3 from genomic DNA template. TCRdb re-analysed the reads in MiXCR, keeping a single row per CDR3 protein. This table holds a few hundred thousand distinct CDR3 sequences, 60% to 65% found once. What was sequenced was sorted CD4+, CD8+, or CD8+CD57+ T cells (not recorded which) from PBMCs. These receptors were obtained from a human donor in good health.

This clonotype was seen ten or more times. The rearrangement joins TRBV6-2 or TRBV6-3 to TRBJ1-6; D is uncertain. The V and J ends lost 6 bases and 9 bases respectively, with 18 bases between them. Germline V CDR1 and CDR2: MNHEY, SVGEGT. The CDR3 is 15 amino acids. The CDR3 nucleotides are TGTGCCAGCAGGACCCAGACACCGGCCATTTCACCCCTCCACTTT. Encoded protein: CASRTQTPAISPLHF.

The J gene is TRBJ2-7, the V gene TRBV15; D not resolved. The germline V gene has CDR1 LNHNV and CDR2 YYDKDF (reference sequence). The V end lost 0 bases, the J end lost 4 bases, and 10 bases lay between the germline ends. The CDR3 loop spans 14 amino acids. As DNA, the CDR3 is TGTGCCACCAGCAGAGATTTTGGAAAGTACGAGCAGTACTTC. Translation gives CATSRDFGKYEQYF.

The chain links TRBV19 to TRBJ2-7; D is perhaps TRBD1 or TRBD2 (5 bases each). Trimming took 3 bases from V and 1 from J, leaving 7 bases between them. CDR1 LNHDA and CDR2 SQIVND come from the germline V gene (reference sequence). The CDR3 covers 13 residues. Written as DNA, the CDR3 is TGTGCCAGTAGTATGGGACCATCCTACGAGCAGTACTTC. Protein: CASSMGPSYEQYF.

CDR3 bases: TGCAGTGCTAGGCAACCGGTGGGTCAAGAGACCCAGTACTTC. It translates to CSARQPVGQETQYF. The chain has TRBV20-1 and TRBJ2-5; D not resolved. Trimming took off 3 bases at V and 2 bases at J, with 13 bases between the two ends. The CDR3 is made up of 14 amino acids. Germline assignment: CDR1 DFQATT and CDR2 SNEGSKA (reference sequence).

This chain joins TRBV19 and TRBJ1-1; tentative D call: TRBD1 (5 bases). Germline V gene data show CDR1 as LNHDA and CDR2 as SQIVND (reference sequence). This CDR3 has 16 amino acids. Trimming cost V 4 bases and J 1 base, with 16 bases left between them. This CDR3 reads CASSTRTQWGNTEAFF. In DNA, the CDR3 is TGTGCCAGTAGTACCCGGACACAGTGGGGGAACACTGAAGCTTTCTTT.

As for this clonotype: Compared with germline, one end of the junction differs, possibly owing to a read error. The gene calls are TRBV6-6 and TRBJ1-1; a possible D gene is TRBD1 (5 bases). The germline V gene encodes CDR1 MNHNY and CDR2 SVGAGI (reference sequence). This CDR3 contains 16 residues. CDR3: CVSRVGSGAGNTEAFF. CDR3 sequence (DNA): TGTGTCAGCAGAGTTGGGTCCGGGGCAGGGAACACTGAAGCTTTCTTT.

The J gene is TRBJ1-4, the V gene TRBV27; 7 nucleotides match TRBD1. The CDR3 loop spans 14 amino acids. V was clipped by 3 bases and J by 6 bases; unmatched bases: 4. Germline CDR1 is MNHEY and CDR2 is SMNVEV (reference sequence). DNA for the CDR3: TGTGCCAGCAGTTTTAGAGGGGGCGATGAAAAACTGTTTTTT. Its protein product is CASSFRGGDEKLFF.

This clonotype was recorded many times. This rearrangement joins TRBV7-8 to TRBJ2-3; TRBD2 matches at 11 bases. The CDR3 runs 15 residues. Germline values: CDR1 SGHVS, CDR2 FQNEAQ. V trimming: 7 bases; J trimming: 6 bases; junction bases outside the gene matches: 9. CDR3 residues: CASIPGLAVGDTQYF. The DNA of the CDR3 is TGTGCCAGCATCCCGGGACTAGCGGTGGGGGATACGCAGTATTTT.

CDR3 amino acids: CASSIGGGTDTQYF. The CDR3 DNA reads as TGTGCCAGTAGTATTGGGGGGGGCACAGATACGCAGTATTTT. The rearrangement links TRBV19 to TRBJ2-3, with 7 bases fitting TRBD2. Germline V gene lookup returns CDR1 LNHDA and CDR2 SQIVND (reference sequence). J gave up 1 base and V 3 bases, and 1 base lay outside the gene matches. There are 14 residues in the CDR3.

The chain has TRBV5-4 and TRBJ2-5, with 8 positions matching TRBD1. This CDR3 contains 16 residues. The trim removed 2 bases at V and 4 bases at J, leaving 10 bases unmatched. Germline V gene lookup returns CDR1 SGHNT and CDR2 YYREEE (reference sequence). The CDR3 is CASSLGQDRGGETQYF. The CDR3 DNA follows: TGTGCCAGCAGCTTAGGCCAAGACAGGGGTGGAGAGACCCAGTACTTC.

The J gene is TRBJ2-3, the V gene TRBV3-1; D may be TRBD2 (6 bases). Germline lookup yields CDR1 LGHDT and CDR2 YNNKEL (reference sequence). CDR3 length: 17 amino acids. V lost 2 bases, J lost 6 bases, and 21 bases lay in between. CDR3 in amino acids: CASSQPAISGITDTQYF. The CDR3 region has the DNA TGTGCCAGCAGCCAACCGGCAATTAGCGGAATCACTGATACGCAGTATTTT.

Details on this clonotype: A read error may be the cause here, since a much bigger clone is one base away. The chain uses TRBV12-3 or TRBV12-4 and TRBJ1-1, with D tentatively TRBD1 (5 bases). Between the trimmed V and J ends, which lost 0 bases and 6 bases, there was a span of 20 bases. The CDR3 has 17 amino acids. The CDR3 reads CASSLAELTVVGAEAFF. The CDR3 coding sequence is TGTGCCAGCAGTTTAGCGGAATTGACAGTAGTTGGGGCTGAAGCTTTCTTT.

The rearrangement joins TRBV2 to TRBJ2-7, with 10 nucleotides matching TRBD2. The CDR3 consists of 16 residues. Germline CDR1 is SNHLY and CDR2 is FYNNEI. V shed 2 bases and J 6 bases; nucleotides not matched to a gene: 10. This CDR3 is CASSELRLAGVGEQYF. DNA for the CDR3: TGTGCCAGCAGTGAACTAAGGCTAGCGGGAGTCGGCGAGCAGTACTTC.

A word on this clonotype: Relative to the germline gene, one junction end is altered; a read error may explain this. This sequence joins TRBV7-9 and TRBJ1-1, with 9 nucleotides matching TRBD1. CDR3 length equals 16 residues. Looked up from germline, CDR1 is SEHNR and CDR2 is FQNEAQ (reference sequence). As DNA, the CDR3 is TGTGCCAGCGGCTTAAGGAGGACAGGGGCGGGCGCTGGAGCTTTCTTT. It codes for CASGLRRTGAGAGAFF. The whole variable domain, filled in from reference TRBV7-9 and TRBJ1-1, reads DTGVSQNPRHKITKRGQNVTFRCDPISEHNRLYWYRQTLGQGPEFLTYFQNEAQLEKSRLLSDRFSAERPKGSFSTLEIQRTEQGDSAMYLCASGLRRTGAGAGAFFGQGTRLTVV.

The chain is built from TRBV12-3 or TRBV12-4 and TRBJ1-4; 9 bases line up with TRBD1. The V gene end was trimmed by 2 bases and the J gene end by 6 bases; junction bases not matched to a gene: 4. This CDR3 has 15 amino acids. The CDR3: CASSLSTGGDEKLFF. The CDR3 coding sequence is TGTGCCAGCAGTTTAAGTACAGGGGGCGATGAAAAACTGTTTTTT.

CDR3 protein: CSARDPQGGNTEAFF. Written as DNA, the CDR3 is TGCAGTGCTAGAGACCCACAGGGCGGTAACACTGAAGCTTTCTTT. The chain joins TRBV20-1 to TRBJ1-1, with D perhaps TRBD1 (6 bases). Germline loops: CDR1 DFQATT, CDR2 SNEGSKA (reference sequence). This CDR3 comprises 15 residues. The V gene lost 0 bases and the J gene lost 2 bases, with 13 bases spanning the gap.

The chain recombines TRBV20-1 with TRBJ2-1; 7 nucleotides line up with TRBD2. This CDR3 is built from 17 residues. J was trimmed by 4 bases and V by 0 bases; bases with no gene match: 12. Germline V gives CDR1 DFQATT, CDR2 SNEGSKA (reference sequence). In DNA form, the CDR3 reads TGCAGTGCTAGAGATGAGGCGGGAGTTTTGGGGTACAATGAGCAGTTCTTC. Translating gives CSARDEAGVLGYNEQFF.